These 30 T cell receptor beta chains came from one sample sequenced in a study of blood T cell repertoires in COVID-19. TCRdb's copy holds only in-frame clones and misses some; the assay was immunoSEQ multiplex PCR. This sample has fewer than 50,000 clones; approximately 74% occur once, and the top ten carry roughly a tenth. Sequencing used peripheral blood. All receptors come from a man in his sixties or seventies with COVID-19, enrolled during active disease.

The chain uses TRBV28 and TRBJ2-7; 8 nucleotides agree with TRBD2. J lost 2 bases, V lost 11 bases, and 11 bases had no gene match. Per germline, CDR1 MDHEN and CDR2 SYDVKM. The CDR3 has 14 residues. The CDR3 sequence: CAHGLGTSPYEQYF. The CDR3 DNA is TGTGCCCACGGGTTGGGGACTAGTCCCTACGAGCAGTACTTC. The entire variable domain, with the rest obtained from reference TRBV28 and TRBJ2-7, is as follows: DVKVTQSSRYLVKRTGEKVFLECVQDMDHENMFWYRQDPGLGLRLIYFSYDVKMKEKGDIPEGYSVSREKKERFSLILESASTNQTSMYLCAHGLGTSPYEQYFGPGTRLTVT.

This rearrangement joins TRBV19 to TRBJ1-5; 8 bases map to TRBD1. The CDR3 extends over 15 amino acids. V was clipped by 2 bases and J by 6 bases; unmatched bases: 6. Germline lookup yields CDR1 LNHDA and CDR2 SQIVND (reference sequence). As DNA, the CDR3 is TGTGCCAGTAGTATACGGCAGGGGGCAGGTCAGCCCCAGCATTTT. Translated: CASSIRQGAGQPQHF.

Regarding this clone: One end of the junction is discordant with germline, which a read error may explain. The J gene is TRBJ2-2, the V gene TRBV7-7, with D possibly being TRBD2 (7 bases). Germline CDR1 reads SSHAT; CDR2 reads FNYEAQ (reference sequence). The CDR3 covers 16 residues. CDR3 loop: CASSRGGGGNTGELFF. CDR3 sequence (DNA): TGTGCTAGCAGCCGCGGGGGAGGGGGGAACACCGGGGAGCTGTTTTTT.

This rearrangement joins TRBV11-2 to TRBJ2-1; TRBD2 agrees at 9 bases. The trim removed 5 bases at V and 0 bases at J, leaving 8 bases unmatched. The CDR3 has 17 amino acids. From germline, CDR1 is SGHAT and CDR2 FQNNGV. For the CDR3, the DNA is TGTGCCAGCAGCGGACGAGCGGGAGGCTACTCCTACAATGAGCAGTTCTTC. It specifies CASSGRAGGYSYNEQFF.

CDR3 DNA sequence: TGTGCCAGCAGCTTACAGGGCAGTGGCACTGAAGCTTTCTTT. Translation: CASSLQGSGTEAFF. This chain connects TRBV11-3 to TRBJ1-1, with D perhaps TRBD1 (5 bases). V was shortened by 2 bases and J by 4 bases, with 11 bases between the two germline ends. The germline V gene has CDR1 SGHNT and CDR2 YENEEA. The CDR3 sequence is 14 residues long.

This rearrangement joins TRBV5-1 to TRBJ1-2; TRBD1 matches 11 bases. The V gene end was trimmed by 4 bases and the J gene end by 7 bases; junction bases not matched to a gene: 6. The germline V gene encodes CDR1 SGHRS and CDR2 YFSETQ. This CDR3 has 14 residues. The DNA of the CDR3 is TGCGCCAGCAGCCTGGACAGGGGGCGCCGTGGCTACACCTTC. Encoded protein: CASSLDRGRRGYTF.

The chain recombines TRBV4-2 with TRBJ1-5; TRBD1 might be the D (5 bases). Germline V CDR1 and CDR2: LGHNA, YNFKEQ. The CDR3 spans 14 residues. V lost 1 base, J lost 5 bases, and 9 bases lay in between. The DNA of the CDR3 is TGTGCCAGCAGCCAAGCAGGGAAGGATCAGCCCCAGCATTTT. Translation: CASSQAGKDQPQHF.

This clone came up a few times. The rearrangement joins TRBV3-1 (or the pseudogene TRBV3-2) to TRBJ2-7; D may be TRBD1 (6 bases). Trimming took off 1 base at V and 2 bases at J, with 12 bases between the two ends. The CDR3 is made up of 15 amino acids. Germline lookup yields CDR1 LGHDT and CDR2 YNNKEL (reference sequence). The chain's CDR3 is CASSQARTVTYEQYF. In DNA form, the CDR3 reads TGTGCCAGCAGCCAAGCGAGGACAGTCACCTACGAGCAGTACTTC.

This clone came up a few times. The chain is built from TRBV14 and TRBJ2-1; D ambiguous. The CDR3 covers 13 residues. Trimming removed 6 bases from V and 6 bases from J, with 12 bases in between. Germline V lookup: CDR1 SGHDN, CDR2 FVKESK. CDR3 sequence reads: CASRDGPGNEQFF. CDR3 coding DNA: TGTGCCAGCAGGGATGGGCCCGGCAATGAGCAGTTCTTC.

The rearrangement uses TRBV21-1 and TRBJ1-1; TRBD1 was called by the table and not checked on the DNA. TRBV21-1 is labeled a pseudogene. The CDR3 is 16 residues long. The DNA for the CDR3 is TGTGCCAGCAGCAAAAGGTGGGCGCAGAAGAACACTGAAGCTTTCTTT. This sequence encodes CASSKRWAQKNTEAFF.

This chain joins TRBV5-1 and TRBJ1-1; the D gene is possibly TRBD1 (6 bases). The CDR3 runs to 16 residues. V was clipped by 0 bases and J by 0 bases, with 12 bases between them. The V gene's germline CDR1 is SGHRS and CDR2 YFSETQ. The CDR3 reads CASSLAGQIMNTEAFF. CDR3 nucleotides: TGCGCCAGCAGCTTGGCCGGACAGATAATGAACACTGAAGCTTTCTTT.

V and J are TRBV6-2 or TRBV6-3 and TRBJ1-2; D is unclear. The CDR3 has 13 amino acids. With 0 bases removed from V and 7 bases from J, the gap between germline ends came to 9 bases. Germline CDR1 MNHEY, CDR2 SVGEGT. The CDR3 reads CASSYSSPLGYTF. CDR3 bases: TGTGCCAGCAGTTACTCGAGTCCGCTTGGCTACACCTTC.

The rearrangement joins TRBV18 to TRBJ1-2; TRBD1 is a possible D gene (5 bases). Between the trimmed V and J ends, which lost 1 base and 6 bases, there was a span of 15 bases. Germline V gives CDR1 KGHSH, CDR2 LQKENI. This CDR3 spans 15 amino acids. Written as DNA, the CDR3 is TGTGCCAGCTCACCACGGGGGGTACAGGTGGATGGCTACACCTTC. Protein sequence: CASSPRGVQVDGYTF.

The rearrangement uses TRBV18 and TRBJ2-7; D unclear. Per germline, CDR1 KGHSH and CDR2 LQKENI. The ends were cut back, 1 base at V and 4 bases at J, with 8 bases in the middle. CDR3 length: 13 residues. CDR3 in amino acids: CASSPHPGYEQYF. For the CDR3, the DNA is TGTGCCAGCTCACCACATCCCGGTTACGAGCAGTACTTC. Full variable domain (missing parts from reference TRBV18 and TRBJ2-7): NAGVMQNPRHLVRRRGQEARLRCSPMKGHSHVYWYRQLPEEGLKFMVYLQKENIIDESGMPKERFSAEFPKEGPSILRIQQVVRGDSAAYFCASSPHPGYEQYFGPGTRLTVT.

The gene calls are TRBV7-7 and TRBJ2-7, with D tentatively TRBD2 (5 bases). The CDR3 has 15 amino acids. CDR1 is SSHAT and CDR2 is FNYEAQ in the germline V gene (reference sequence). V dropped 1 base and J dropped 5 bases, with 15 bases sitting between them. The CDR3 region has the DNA TGTGCCAGCAGCTTAGAGCCGGGATTAATCCACGAGCAGTACTTC. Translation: CASSLEPGLIHEQYF.

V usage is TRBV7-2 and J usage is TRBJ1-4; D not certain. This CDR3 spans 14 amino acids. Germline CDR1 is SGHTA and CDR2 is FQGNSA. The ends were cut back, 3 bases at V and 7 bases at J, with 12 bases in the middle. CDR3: CASSFTSDFEKLFF. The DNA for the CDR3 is TGTGCCAGCAGCTTTACAAGTGATTTTGAAAAACTGTTTTTT.

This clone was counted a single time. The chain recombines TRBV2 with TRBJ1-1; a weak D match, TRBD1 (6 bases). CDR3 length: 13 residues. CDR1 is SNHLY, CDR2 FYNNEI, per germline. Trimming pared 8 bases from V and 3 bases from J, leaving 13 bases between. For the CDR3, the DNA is TGTGCCAGCGGTGGGGGGCGTCACACTGAAGCTTTCTTT. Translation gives CASGGGRHTEAFF.

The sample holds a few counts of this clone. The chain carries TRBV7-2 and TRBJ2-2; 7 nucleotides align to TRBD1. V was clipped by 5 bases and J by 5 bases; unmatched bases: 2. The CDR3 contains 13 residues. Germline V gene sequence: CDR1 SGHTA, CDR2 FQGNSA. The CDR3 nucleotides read TGTGCCAGCAGCCTGGGACAGACCGGGGAGCTGTTTTTT. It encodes CASSLGQTGELFF. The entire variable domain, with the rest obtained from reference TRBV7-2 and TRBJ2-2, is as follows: GAGVSQSPSNKVTEKGKDVELRCDPISGHTALYWYRQSLGQGLEFLIYFQGNSAPDKSGLPSDRFSAERTGGSVSTLTIQRTQQEDSAVYLCASSLGQTGELFFGEGSRLTVL.

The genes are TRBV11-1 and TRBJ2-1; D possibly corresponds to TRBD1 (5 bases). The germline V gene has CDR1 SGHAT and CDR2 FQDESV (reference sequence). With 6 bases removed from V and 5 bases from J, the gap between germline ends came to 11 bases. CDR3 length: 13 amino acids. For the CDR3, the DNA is TGTGCCAGCAGACCCGGACAAAACAATGAGCAGTTCTTC. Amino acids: CASRPGQNNEQFF.

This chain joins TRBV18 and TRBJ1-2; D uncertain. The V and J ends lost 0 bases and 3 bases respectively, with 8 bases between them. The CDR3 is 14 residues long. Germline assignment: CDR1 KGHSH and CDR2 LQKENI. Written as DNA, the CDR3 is TGTGCCAGCTCACCACCTCAACAGTACTATGGCTACACCTTC. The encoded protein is CASSPPQQYYGYTF. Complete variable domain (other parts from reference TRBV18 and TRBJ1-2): NAGVMQNPRHLVRRRGQEARLRCSPMKGHSHVYWYRQLPEEGLKFMVYLQKENIIDESGMPKERFSAEFPKEGPSILRIQQVVRGDSAAYFCASSPPQQYYGYTFGSGTRLTVV.

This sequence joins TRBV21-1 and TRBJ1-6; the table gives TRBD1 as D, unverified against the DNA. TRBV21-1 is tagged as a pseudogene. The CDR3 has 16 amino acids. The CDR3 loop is CASPRRGQAFNSPLHF. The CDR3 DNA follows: TGTGCCAGCCCGAGAAGAGGACAGGCCTTTAATTCACCCCTCCACTTT.

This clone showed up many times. The CDR3 spells CASNFRGLGNTIYF. As DNA, the CDR3 is TGTGCCAGCAATTTCAGGGGGCTAGGAAACACCATATATTTT. The rearrangement links TRBV6-6 to TRBJ1-3, with 8 bases aligning to TRBD1. The germline V gene encodes CDR1 MNHNY and CDR2 SVGAGI (reference sequence). V trimming: 7 bases; J trimming: 4 bases; junction bases outside the gene matches: 6. This CDR3 spans 14 amino acids.

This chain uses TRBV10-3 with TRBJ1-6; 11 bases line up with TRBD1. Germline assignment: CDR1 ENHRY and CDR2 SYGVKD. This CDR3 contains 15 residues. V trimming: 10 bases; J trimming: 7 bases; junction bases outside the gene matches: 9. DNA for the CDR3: TGTGCCACGCAAAAGGGACAGGGGGAAAATTCACCCCTCCACTTT. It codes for CATQKGQGENSPLHF.

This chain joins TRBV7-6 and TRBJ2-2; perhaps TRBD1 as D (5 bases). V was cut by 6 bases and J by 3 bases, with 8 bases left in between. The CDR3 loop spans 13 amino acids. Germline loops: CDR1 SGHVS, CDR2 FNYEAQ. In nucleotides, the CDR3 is TGTGCCAGCAGACCAGGGCACACCGGGGAGCTGTTTTTT. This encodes CASRPGHTGELFF.

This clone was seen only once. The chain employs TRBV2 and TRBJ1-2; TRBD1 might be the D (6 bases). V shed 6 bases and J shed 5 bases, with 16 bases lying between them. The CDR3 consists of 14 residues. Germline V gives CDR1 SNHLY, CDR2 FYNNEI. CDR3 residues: CASSDWTDRYGYTF. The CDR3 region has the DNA TGTGCCAGCAGCGACTGGACAGACCGTTATGGCTACACCTTC.

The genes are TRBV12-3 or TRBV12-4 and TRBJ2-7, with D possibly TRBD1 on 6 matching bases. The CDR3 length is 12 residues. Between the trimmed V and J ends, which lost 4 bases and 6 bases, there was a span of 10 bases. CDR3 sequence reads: CASSSLRGEQYF. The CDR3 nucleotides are TGTGCCAGCAGTTCCCTCAGGGGCGAGCAGTACTTC.

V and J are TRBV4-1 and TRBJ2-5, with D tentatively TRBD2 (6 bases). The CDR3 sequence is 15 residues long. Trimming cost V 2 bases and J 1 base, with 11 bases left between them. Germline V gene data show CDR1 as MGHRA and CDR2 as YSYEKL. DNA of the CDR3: TGCGCCAGCAGCCAACGACTAGAGATCCAAGAGACCCAGTACTTC. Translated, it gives CASSQRLEIQETQYF.

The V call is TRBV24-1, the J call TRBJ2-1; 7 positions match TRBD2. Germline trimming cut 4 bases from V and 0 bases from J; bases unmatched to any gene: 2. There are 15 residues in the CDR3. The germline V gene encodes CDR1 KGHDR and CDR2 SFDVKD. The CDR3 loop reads CATSDRGSSYNEQFF. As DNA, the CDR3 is TGTGCCACCAGTGACCGCGGGAGCTCCTACAATGAGCAGTTCTTC.

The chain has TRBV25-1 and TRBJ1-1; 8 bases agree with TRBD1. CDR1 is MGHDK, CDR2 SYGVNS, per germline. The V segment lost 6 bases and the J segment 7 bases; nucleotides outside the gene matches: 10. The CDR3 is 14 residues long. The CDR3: CASRDGQGGSEAFF. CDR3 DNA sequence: TGTGCCAGCAGGGACGGACAGGGTGGCAGTGAAGCTTTCTTT.

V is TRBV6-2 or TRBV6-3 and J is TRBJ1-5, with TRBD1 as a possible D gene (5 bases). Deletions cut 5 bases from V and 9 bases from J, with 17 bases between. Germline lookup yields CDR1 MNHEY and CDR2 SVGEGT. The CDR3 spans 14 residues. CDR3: CASSIPSGRGPQHF. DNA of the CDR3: TGTGCCAGCAGTATACCATCAGGGAGGGGGCCCCAGCATTTT.